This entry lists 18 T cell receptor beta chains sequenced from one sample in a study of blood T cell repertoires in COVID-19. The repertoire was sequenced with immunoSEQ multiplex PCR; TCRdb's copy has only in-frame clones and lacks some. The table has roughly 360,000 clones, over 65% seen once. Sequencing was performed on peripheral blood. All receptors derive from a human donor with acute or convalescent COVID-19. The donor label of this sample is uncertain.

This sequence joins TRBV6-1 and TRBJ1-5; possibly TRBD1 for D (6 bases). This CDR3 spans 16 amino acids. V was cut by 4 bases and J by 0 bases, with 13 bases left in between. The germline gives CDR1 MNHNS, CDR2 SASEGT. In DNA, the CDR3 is TGTGCCAGCAGTGTTCTACGGACAGCTAGCAATCAGCCCCAGCATTTT. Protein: CASSVLRTASNQPQHF.

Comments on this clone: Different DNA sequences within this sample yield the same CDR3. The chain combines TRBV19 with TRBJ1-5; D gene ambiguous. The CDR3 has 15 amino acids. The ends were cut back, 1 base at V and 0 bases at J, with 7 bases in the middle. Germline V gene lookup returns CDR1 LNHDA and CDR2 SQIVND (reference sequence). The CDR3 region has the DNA TGTGCCAGTAGTATAGCCACCTATAGCAATCAGCCCCAGCATTTT. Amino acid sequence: CASSIATYSNQPQHF. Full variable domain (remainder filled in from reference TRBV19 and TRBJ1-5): DGGITQSPKYLFRKEGQNVTLSCEQNLNHDAMYWYRQDPGQGLRLIYYSQIVNDFQKGDIAEGYSVSREKKESFPLTVTSAQKNPTAFYLCASSIATYSNQPQHFGDGTRLSIL.

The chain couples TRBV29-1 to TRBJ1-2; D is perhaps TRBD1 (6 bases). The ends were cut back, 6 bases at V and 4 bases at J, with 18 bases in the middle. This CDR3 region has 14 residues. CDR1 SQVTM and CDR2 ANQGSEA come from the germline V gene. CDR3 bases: TGCAGCGTAAACATCCCCGGGACACTCTATGGCTACACCTTC. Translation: CSVNIPGTLYGYTF.

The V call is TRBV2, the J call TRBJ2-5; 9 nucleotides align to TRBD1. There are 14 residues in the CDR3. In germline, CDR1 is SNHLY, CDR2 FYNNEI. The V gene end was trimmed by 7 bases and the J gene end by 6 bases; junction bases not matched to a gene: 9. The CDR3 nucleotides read TGTGCCAGCAATCGTGGGACAGGGATAAAGACCCAGTACTTC. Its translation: CASNRGTGIKTQYF. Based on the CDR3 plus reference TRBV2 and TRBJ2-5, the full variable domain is EPEVTQTPSHQVTQMGQEVILRCVPISNHLYFYWYRQILGQKVEFLVSFYNNEISEKSEIFDDQFSVERPDGSNFTLKIRSTKLEDSAMYFCASNRGTGIKTQYFGPGTRLLVL.

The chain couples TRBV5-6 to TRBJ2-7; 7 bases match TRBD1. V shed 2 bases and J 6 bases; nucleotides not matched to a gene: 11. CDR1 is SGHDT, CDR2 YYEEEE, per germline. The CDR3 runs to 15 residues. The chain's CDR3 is CASSFLGTEALEQYF. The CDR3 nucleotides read TGTGCCAGCAGCTTTCTCGGGACAGAGGCCCTCGAGCAGTACTTC.

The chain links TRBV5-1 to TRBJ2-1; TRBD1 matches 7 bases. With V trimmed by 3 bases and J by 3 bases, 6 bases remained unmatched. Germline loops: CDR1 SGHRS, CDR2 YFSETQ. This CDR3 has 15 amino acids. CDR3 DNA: TGCGCCAGCAGCTCCGGGACAGCCATCTACAATGAGCAGTTCTTC. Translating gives CASSSGTAIYNEQFF.

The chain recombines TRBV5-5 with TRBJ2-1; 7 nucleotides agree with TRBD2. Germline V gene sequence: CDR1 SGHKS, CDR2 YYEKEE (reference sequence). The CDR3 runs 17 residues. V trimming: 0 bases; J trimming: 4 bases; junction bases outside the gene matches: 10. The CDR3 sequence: CASSLGRETRYYNEQFF. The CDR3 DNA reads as TGTGCCAGCAGCTTGGGGCGGGAGACACGATATTACAATGAGCAGTTCTTC.

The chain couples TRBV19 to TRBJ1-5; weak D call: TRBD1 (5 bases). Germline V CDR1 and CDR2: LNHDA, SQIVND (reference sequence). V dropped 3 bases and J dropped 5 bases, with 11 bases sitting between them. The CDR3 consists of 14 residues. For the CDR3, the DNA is TGTGCCAGTAGTATCCGGGGGGTGGATCAGCCCCAGCATTTT. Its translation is CASSIRGVDQPQHF.

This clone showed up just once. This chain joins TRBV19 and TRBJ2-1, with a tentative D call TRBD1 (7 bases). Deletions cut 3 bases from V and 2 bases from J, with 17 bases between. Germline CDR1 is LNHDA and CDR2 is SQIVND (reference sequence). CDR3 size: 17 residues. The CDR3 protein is CASSIRGRQGPYNEQFF. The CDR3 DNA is TGTGCCAGTAGTATTCGGGGGCGACAGGGACCCTACAATGAGCAGTTCTTC.

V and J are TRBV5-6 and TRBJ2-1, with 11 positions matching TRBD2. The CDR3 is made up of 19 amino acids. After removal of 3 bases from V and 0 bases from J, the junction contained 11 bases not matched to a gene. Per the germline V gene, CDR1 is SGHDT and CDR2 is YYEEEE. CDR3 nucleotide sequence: TGTGCCAGCAGCTATCTACTAGCGGGGGCGCCCAGCTCCTACAATGAGCAGTTCTTC. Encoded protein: CASSYLLAGAPSSYNEQFF. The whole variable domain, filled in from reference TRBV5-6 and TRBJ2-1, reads DAGVTQSPTHLIKTRGQQVTLRCSPKSGHDTVSWYQQALGQGPQFIFQYYEEEERQRGNFPDRFSGHQFPNYSSELNVNALLLGDSALYLCASSYLLAGAPSSYNEQFFGPGTRLTVL.

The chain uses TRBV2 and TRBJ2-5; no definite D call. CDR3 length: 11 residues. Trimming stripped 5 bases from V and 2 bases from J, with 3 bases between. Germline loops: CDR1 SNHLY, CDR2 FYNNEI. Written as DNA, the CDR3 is TGTGCCAGCAGTCCTCAAGAGACCCAGTACTTC. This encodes CASSPQETQYF.

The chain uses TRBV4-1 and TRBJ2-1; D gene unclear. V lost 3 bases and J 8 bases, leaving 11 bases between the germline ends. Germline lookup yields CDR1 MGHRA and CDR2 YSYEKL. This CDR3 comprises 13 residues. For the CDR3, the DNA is TGCGCCAGCAGCCAGTACATAGCCCATGAGCAGTTCTTC. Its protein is CASSQYIAHEQFF.

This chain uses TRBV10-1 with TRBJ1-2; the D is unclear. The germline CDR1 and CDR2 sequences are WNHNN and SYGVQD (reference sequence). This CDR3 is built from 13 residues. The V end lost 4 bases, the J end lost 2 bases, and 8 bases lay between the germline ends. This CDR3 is CASSGQANYGYTF. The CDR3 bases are TGCGCCAGCAGTGGGCAGGCCAACTATGGCTACACCTTC.

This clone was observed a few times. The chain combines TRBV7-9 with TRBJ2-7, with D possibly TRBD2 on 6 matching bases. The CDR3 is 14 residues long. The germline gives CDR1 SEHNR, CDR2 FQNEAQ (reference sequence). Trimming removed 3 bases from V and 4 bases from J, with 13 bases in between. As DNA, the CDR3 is TGTGCCAGCAGCTTCGGCGGGGAAATTTACGAGCAGTACTTC. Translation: CASSFGGEIYEQYF. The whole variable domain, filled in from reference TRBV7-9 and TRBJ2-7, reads DTGVSQNPRHKITKRGQNVTFRCDPISEHNRLYWYRQTLGQGPEFLTYFQNEAQLEKSRLLSDRFSAERPKGSFSTLEIQRTEQGDSAMYLCASSFGGEIYEQYFGPGTRLTVT.

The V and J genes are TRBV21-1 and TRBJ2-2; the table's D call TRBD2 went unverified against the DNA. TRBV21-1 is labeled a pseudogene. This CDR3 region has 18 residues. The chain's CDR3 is CASSPVTQGGGNTGELFF. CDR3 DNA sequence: TGTGCCAGCAGCCCTGTGACCCAGGGAGGGGGGAACACCGGGGAGCTGTTTTTT.

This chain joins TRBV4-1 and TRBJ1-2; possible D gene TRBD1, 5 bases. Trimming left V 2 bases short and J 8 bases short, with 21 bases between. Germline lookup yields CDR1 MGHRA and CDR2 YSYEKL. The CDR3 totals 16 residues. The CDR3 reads CASSQTEGGGIRGYTF. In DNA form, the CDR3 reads TGCGCCAGCAGCCAAACAGAAGGTGGGGGGATACGGGGCTACACCTTC.

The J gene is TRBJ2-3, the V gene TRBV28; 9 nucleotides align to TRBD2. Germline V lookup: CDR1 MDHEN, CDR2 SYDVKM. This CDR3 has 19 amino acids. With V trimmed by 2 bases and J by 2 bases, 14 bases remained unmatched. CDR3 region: CASSLALGGGDRYTDTQYF. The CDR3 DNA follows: TGTGCCAGCAGTTTAGCCCTAGGCGGGGGGGACAGATACACAGATACGCAGTATTTT.

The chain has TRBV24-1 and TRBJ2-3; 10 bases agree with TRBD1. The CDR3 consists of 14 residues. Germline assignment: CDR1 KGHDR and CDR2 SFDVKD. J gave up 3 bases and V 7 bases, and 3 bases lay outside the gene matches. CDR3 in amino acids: CATSSGQGTDTQYF. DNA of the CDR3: TGTGCCACCAGCTCGGGACAGGGGACAGATACGCAGTATTTT.